This TCR beta chain derives from a study of neoadjuvant nivolumab and ipilimumab in lung cancer. Whole-study results and caveats: TCR clonality did not significantly correlate with pathologic tumor regression.

Germline V gene lookup returns CDR1 SQVTM and CDR2 ANQGSEA. The CDR3 spans 12 residues. V lost 4 bases to trimming and J lost 2 bases, with 8 bases between them. About this clone: Its specificity is not known.

The table came from immunoSEQ multiplex PCR; TCRdb's copy has only in-frame clones and leaves some out. The table records fewer than 20,000 clones, about nine tenths of them present only once. The chain carries TRBV29-1 and TRBJ2-5; D unresolved. The starting material was peripheral blood, obtained before neoadjuvant nivolumab, alone or with ipilimumab. This TCR derives from an adult with non-small cell lung cancer. CDR3 sequence (DNA): TGCAGCGTTGCGACGGCACAAGAGACCCAGTACTTC. As protein: CSVATAQETQYF.